These T cell receptor beta chains were read from a single sample in a study of blood T cell repertoires in COVID-19. Profiling relied on immunoSEQ multiplex PCR, and the TCRdb table lists in-frame clones only, not all of them. The sample has some 150,000 clones; approximately 90% are singletons. The sample consisted of peripheral blood. These receptors were collected from a woman aged 60-75 years with active or convalescent COVID-19. CDR3s include the opening cysteine and the closing phenylalanine or tryptophan. D genes are given only for firm matches. Some rows mark clone size as missing; the rest say once, few, many or name a class of expanded clone.

j_call,v_call,clone_size,d_call,cdr3_aa,cdr3_nt
TRBJ2-5,TRBV10-3,NA,NA,CAIAPRGETQYF,TGTGCCATTGCCCCTCGGGGAGAGACCCAGTACTTC
TRBJ2-1,TRBV6-6,NA,TRBD1,CASSSDGWTGYNEQFF,TGTGCCAGCAGCTCCGACGGTTGGACAGGCTACAATGAGCAGTTCTTC
TRBJ2-3,TRBV4-3,NA,TRBD1,CASSQETGAADTQYF,TGCGCCAGCAGCCAAGAGACAGGGGCGGCAGATACGCAGTATTTT
TRBJ1-1,TRBV7-9,NA,NA,CASSPGLTGGTEAFF,TGTGCCAGCAGCCCGGGGTTGACGGGGGGCACTGAAGCTTTCTTT
TRBJ1-6,TRBV25-1,NA,NA,CASSPSPLVSPLHF,TGTGCCAGCAGTCCCTCGCCTCTAGTATCACCCCTCCACTTT
TRBJ2-3,TRBV6-5,once,TRBD2,CASSYPGGGGTDTQYF,TGTGCCAGCAGTTACCCGGGAGGGGGAGGTACAGATACGCAGTATTTT
TRBJ1-1,TRBV2,NA,NA,CASSELGSPNTEAFF,TGTGCCAGCAGTGAACTAGGCAGCCCGAACACTGAAGCTTTCTTT
TRBJ1-1,TRBV20-1,NA,NA,CSARGGTEAFF,TGCAGTGCTAGGGGGGGCACTGAAGCTTTCTTT
TRBJ2-3,TRBV5-5,NA,TRBD1,CASSLRGQGFADTQYF,TGTGCCAGCAGCTTGCGGGGACAGGGGTTCGCAGATACGCAGTATTTT
TRBJ2-7,TRBV6-2/TRBV6-3,NA,TRBD2,CASSSSAGGPGEQYF,TGTGCCAGCAGCTCCTCAGCGGGGGGGCCCGGGGAGCAGTACTTC
TRBJ1-6,TRBV24-1,NA,NA,CATGRNGRDNSPLHF,TGTGCCACCGGGCGAAACGGCAGAGATAATTCACCCCTCCACTTT
TRBJ2-3,TRBV10-3,once,TRBD2,CAISETAGGADTQYF,TGTGCCATCAGTGAGACGGCGGGGGGGGCAGATACGCAGTATTTT
TRBJ1-5,TRBV7-2,few,TRBD1,CASSASRQGGQPQHF,TGTGCCAGCAGCGCAAGCCGGCAGGGGGGTCAGCCCCAGCATTTT
TRBJ2-7,TRBV2,few,TRBD2,CASSARGDYEQYF,TGTGCCAGCAGTGCTCGGGGGGACTACGAGCAGTACTTC
TRBJ2-2,TRBV9,NA,NA,CASSVAGLGGTGELFF,TGTGCCAGCAGCGTAGCAGGACTAGGGGGCACCGGGGAGCTGTTTTTT
TRBJ2-2,TRBV14,few,NA,CASSQEVARRNTGELFF,TGTGCCAGCAGCCAAGAAGTTGCACGGAGGAACACCGGGGAGCTGTTTTTT
TRBJ1-1,TRBV10-2,NA,NA,CASRRGMLNTEAFF,TGCGCCAGCAGAAGGGGGATGTTGAACACTGAAGCTTTCTTT
TRBJ2-1,TRBV6-5,NA,TRBD1,CASNDRGDYNEQFF,TGTGCCAGCAACGACAGGGGCGATTACAATGAGCAGTTCTTC
TRBJ1-2,TRBV4-2,once,TRBD1,CASSQLTGSYGYTF,TGTGCCAGCAGCCAATTGACAGGGTCCTATGGCTACACCTTC
TRBJ2-6,TRBV5-1,NA,TRBD1,CASSLGQGAFRPGANVLTF,TGCGCCAGCAGCCTGGGACAGGGGGCCTTCCGACCCGGGGCCAACGTCCTGACTTTC
TRBJ2-6,TRBV19,NA,NA,CASSATGANVLTF,TGTGCCAGTAGTGCTACCGGGGCCAACGTCCTGACTTTC
TRBJ1-6,TRBV6-1,NA,NA,CASSDRQGNSPLHF,TGTGCCAGCAGTGATAGGCAGGGTAATTCACCCCTCCACTTT
TRBJ1-1,TRBV19,NA,TRBD1,CASSLTGQGFTEAFF,TGTGCCAGTAGTCTCACCGGACAGGGATTTACTGAAGCTTTCTTT